Below are 29 T cell receptor beta chains sequenced from a single sample in a study of human T cells and chemical hapten exposure. Time point: pre-sensitization, week 0. The sample's treatment: therapeutic diphenylcyclopropenone sensitization with weekly scalp DPC. TCRdb reprocessed the RACE reads via MiXCR and lists one record per CDR3 protein. Of about 64,000 distinct CDR3 sequences detected, about 11% appear once; the ten largest clones hold approximately 3.9%. This material consisted of whole blood, taken in connection with sensitization to the hapten diphenylcyclopropenone (DPC). These receptors originate from a middle-aged woman with alopecia areata. Some clones in this sample may be carry-over from other donors' samples.

Many counts were recorded for this clonotype. The chain is built from TRBV12-3 or TRBV12-4 and TRBJ1-1; no clear D gene. The V and J ends lost 8 bases and 4 bases respectively, with 8 bases between them. The CDR3 extends over 11 amino acids. CDR3 DNA: TGTGCCAGCGGGGTTGGCACTGAAGCTTTCTTT. This codes for CASGVGTEAFF.

This clonotype occurred a few times. V gene TRBV19 combines with J gene TRBJ2-7; 11 bases are shared with TRBD2. Germline CDR1 is LNHDA and CDR2 is SQIVND (reference sequence). This CDR3 contains 18 residues. The ends lost 8 bases at V and 1 base at J; junction bases unmatched: 16. DNA of the CDR3: TGTGCCAGTCATAATCCGGATAGCGGGAGGGGGGGATCCTACGAGCAGTACTTC. Protein product: CASHNPDSGRGGSYEQYF.

The V call is TRBV12-3 or TRBV12-4, the J call TRBJ2-7; perhaps D is TRBD1 or TRBD2 (5 bases each). V was shortened by 4 bases and J by 7 bases, with 8 bases between the two germline ends. The CDR3 runs 11 residues. CDR3 nucleotides: TGTGCCAGCAGTTCCTGGGGGGAGCAGTACTTC. As protein: CASSSWGEQYF.

This clonotype was counted only a few times. The chain uses TRBV5-6 and TRBJ2-2; the D call may be TRBD1 or TRBD2 (5 bases each). V was cut by 4 bases and J by 7 bases, with 23 bases left in between. The CDR3 totals 17 residues. The germline V gene encodes CDR1 SGHDT and CDR2 YYEEEE. The DNA of the CDR3 is TGTGCCAGCAGCACTTCAGGGAGACGGTCATTAGGCGGGGAGCTGTTTTTT. Translated: CASSTSGRRSLGGELFF.

Only a few counts were recorded for this clonotype. The V call is TRBV10-3, the J call TRBJ1-5; 10 bases map to TRBD1. The CDR3 length is 15 residues. V lost 6 bases, J lost 2 bases, and 4 bases stayed unmatched. Germline CDR1 is ENHRY and CDR2 is SYGVKD. The CDR3 protein is CAIRGTGDGNQPQHF. CDR3 sequence (DNA): TGTGCCATCAGGGGGACAGGGGACGGCAATCAGCCCCAGCATTTT.

This clonotype was seen a handful of times. The chain uses TRBV6-6 and TRBJ2-3, with 7 bases identical to TRBD2. Unmatched junction bases numbered 23, after V lost 7 bases and J lost 4 bases. Germline CDR1 is MNHNY and CDR2 is SVGAGI (reference sequence). The length of the CDR3 is 19 residues. CDR3 sequence: CASTTSRFPSGWFPDTQYF. CDR3 in DNA: TGTGCCAGCACTACTAGTCGATTTCCTAGCGGATGGTTTCCAGATACGCAGTATTTT.

The table lists this clonotype with many counts. The chain links TRBV29-1 to TRBJ2-1; 9 nucleotides match TRBD1. V gave up 6 bases and J gave up 6 bases; unmatched junction bases: 6. CDR3 length: 13 amino acids. The germline CDR1 and CDR2 sequences are SQVTM and ANQGSEA. CDR3 in amino acids: CSVGQGTSNEQFF. The CDR3 coding sequence is TGCAGCGTCGGACAGGGGACCAGCAATGAGCAGTTCTTC.

This chain uses TRBV5-6 with TRBJ2-7, with D perhaps matching TRBD1 (6 bases). V shed 2 bases and J shed 3 bases, with 27 bases lying between them. This CDR3 has 19 amino acids. Germline CDR1 and CDR2: SGHDT and YYEEEE. DNA of the CDR3: TGTGCCAGCAGCTTCTTTTTCGCCCCCGCCGGGACAACGGTCTACGAGCAGTACTTC. As protein: CASSFFFAPAGTTVYEQYF.

This clonotype occurred many times. The chain joins TRBV29-1 to TRBJ2-3; maybe TRBD1 (7 bases). The V end lost 6 bases, the J end lost 5 bases, and 15 bases lay between the germline ends. This CDR3 is 13 amino acids long. Germline-derived CDR1 and CDR2 are SQVTM and ANQGSEA. The chain's CDR3 is CSVRRQGGDTQYF. In DNA, the CDR3 is TGCAGCGTGAGGCGGCAGGGGGGAGATACGCAGTATTTT.

The chain has TRBV5-1 and TRBJ2-5, with unresolved D. The CDR3 extends over 15 amino acids. The V end was cut by 0 bases, the J end by 1 base, with 10 bases between. Looked up from germline, CDR1 is SGHRS and CDR2 is YFSETQ. CDR3 sequence (DNA): TGCGCCAGCAGCTTGGCCCCTCGAGGCCAAGAGACCCAGTACTTC. Its protein is CASSLAPRGQETQYF.

The rearrangement uses TRBV10-3 and TRBJ2-3, with 8 bases fitting TRBD1. This CDR3 spans 14 amino acids. Germline assignment: CDR1 ENHRY and CDR2 SYGVKD. After removal of 6 bases from V and 6 bases from J, the junction contained 8 bases not matched to a gene. The CDR3 DNA follows: TGTGCCATCAGCGCCGGGACAGGCCGTGATACGCAGTATTTT. Residues: CAISAGTGRDTQYF.

The sample holds a few counts of this clonotype. This chain links TRBV30 with TRBJ1-4; D perhaps matches TRBD1 (5 bases). This CDR3 has 15 residues. Trimming took off 3 bases at V and 0 bases at J, with 11 bases between the two ends. Germline CDR1 is GTSNPN and CDR2 is SVGIG (reference sequence). The CDR3 nucleotides are TGTGCCTGGAGGGGGACCATGGCAACTAATGAAAAACTGTTTTTT. Protein product: CAWRGTMATNEKLFF.

The rearrangement links TRBV4-3 to TRBJ2-1; D may be TRBD1 (7 bases). The ends were cut back, 6 bases at V and 12 bases at J, with 18 bases in the middle. Germline CDR1 LGHNA, CDR2 YSLEER. The CDR3 runs 13 residues. CDR3 loop: CASSLLGGGGQFF. The CDR3 DNA reads TGCGCCAGCAGTCTTCTTGGAGGGGGCGGGCAGTTCTTC.

The chain links TRBV7-3 to TRBJ2-1; D remains unclear. Between the trimmed V and J ends, which lost 5 bases and 9 bases, there was a span of 11 bases. This CDR3 region has 12 residues. From germline, CDR1 is SGHTA and CDR2 FQGTGA. CDR3 bases: TGTGCCAGCAGCCGCGGAGTAGGTGAGCAGTTCTTC. Amino acid sequence: CASSRGVGEQFF.

Many counts were recorded for this clonotype. The gene calls are TRBV12-3 or TRBV12-4 and TRBJ1-3; a possible D gene is TRBD1 (5 bases). The V end lost 6 bases, the J end lost 0 bases, and 9 bases lay between the germline ends. The CDR3 has 14 amino acids. The CDR3 sequence is CASRGRRSGNTIYF. The CDR3 coding sequence is TGTGCCAGCAGGGGACGGCGCTCTGGAAACACCATATATTTT.

This clonotype came up a few times. The J gene is TRBJ2-3, the V gene TRBV5-1, with 8 bases fitting TRBD2. Germline CDR1 reads SGHRS; CDR2 reads YFSETQ. The CDR3 covers 14 residues. V was pared by 3 bases and J by 2 bases, with 2 bases of the junction left unmatched. CDR3 DNA: TGCGCCAGCAGCTCGGGACTAGACACAGATACGCAGTATTTT. It codes for CASSSGLDTDTQYF. The whole variable domain, filled in from reference TRBV5-1 and TRBJ2-3, reads KAGVTQTPRYLIKTRGQQVTLSCSPISGHRSVSWYQQTPGQGLQFLFEYFSETQRNKGNFPGRFSGRQFSNSRSEMNVSTLELGDSALYLCASSSGLDTDTQYFGPGTRLTVL.

This clonotype was counted a few times. V usage is TRBV12-3 or TRBV12-4 and J usage is TRBJ1-3; D remains ambiguous. There are 11 residues in the CDR3. The V end lost 7 bases, the J end lost 13 bases, and 14 bases lay between the germline ends. CDR3 residues: CASTPGYNIYF. The CDR3 DNA reads as TGTGCCAGCACCCCGGGATATAATATATATTTT.

This clonotype was detected many times. Likely a read error: the CDR3 ends without its conserved phenylalanine or tryptophan. No DNA is shown, since the ends of the CDR3 on it are uncertain; the CDR3 is the one TCRdb lists. The genes are TRBV7-9 and TRBJ2-5; the table assigns TRBD1, which was not confirmed against the DNA. The CDR3 sequence runs 12 residues, both termini included. Germline-derived CDR1 and CDR2 are SEHNR and FQNEAQ (reference sequence). The CDR3 loop reads CASSPGGRTPNI.

This clonotype was seen at least ten times. The chain is built from TRBV13 and TRBJ1-3; maybe TRBD1 (6 bases). V was cut by 6 bases and J by 3 bases, with 15 bases left in between. Germline assignment: CDR1 PRHDT and CDR2 FYEKMQ (reference sequence). The CDR3 is made up of 15 amino acids. The CDR3 loop is CASRQGGAYGNTIYF. CDR3 sequence (DNA): TGTGCCAGCAGACAAGGGGGGGCCTATGGAAACACCATATATTTT.

This clonotype was seen ten or more times. The gene calls are TRBV7-9 and TRBJ1-1; the D gene is possibly TRBD1 (6 bases). Per germline, CDR1 SEHNR and CDR2 FQNEAQ (reference sequence). This CDR3 has 14 amino acids. The V and J ends lost 4 bases and 0 bases respectively, with 9 bases between them. Here the CDR3 DNA reads TGTGCCAGCAGCTCGTGGACAGTGAACACTGAAGCTTTCTTT. This gives the protein CASSSWTVNTEAFF.

The chain combines TRBV7-3 with TRBJ1-1; possible D gene TRBD1, 6 bases. CDR1 and CDR2 from the germline V gene are SGHTA and FQGTGA. V was cut by 0 bases and J by 5 bases, with 10 bases left in between. CDR3 length equals 14 residues. This CDR3 reads CASSLTGTGTEAFF. DNA of the CDR3: TGTGCCAGCAGCTTAACGGGCACAGGGACTGAAGCTTTCTTT. Full variable domain (rest looked up from reference TRBV7-3 and TRBJ1-1): GAGVSQTPSNKVTEKGKYVELRCDPISGHTALYWYRQSLGQGPEFLIYFQGTGAADDSGLPNDRFFAVRPEGSVSTLKIQRTERGDSAVYLCASSLTGTGTEAFFGQGTRLTVV.

This clonotype has a count of ten or more. This chain links TRBV28 with TRBJ2-3; 9 nucleotides align to TRBD1. V dropped 6 bases and J dropped 2; count of bases not matched to a gene: 9. Germline CDR1 is MDHEN and CDR2 is SYDVKM. The CDR3 length is 16 residues. The DNA for the CDR3 is TGTGCCAGCAGCCCGGACAGGGGACCTAACACAGATACGCAGTATTTT. Translated: CASSPDRGPNTDTQYF.

The chain is built from TRBV12-3 or TRBV12-4 and TRBJ1-1; D unresolved. This CDR3 contains 12 residues. V dropped 2 bases and J dropped 5 bases, with 6 bases sitting between them. The CDR3 sequence is CASSLKHTEAFF. CDR3 nucleotide sequence: TGTGCCAGCAGTTTAAAACATACTGAAGCTTTCTTT.

The chain is built from TRBV9 and TRBJ2-1, with D possibly TRBD2 on 6 matching bases. Germline assignment: CDR1 SGDLS and CDR2 YYNGEE. The CDR3 length is 15 residues. Trimming took off 4 bases at V and 3 bases at J, with 14 bases between the two ends. The CDR3 loop is CASSSTSGLYNEQFF. CDR3 nucleotides: TGTGCCAGCAGCTCAACAAGCGGGCTCTACAATGAGCAGTTCTTC.

At least ten counts were recorded for this clonotype. V usage is TRBV12-3 or TRBV12-4 and J usage is TRBJ1-1; no clear D gene. This CDR3 is built from 13 residues. The germline V and J ends were trimmed by 5 bases and 0 bases, with 7 bases remaining between them. The CDR3 protein is CASSTQLNTEAFF. The CDR3 DNA reads as TGTGCCAGCAGTACCCAACTGAACACTGAAGCTTTCTTT.

The genes are TRBV7-9 and TRBJ2-7; the D gene could be TRBD1 or TRBD2 (7 bases each). The CDR3 is 12 amino acids. Trimming stripped 10 bases from V and 2 bases from J, with 12 bases between. Per germline, CDR1 SEHNR and CDR2 FQNEAQ (reference sequence). CDR3 sequence (DNA): TGTGCCACCAGGGGGGGGGCCTACGAGCAGTACTTC. The encoded protein is CATRGGAYEQYF.

This clonotype was found a few times. This chain connects TRBV7-3 to TRBJ2-3; D is unresolved. The germline V gene encodes CDR1 SGHTA and CDR2 FQGTGA. Trimming left V 5 bases short and J 4 bases short, with 10 bases between. The CDR3 is 13 amino acids. CDR3 residues: CASSQTLSDTQYF. CDR3 DNA: TGTGCCAGCAGCCAAACCCTGTCAGATACGCAGTATTTT.

There are a few counts of this clonotype. The V call is TRBV7-2, the J call TRBJ1-1, with no clear D. CDR3 length equals 15 residues. Trimming took 5 bases from V and 1 from J, leaving 14 bases between them. Germline V gene lookup returns CDR1 SGHTA and CDR2 FQGNSA. CDR3: CASSLGGIRNTEAFF. The CDR3 DNA follows: TGTGCCAGCAGCCTAGGAGGGATTCGGAACACTGAAGCTTTCTTT.

This clonotype was observed at least ten times. The CDR3 nucleotides are TGTGCCAGCAGCTACCAAACAGGGGGTCAGTACTTC. Protein: CASSYQTGGQYF. This chain uses TRBV4-2 with TRBJ2-4; 8 bases match TRBD1. Germline assignment: CDR1 LGHNA and CDR2 YNFKEQ. CDR3 size: 12 residues. The trim removed 5 bases at V and 12 bases at J, leaving 6 bases unmatched.